The entry that follows covers one T cell receptor (beta chain) sequence. Its antigen is unidentified. This sample stems from a study of cytomegalovirus exposure and HLA in healthy donors. The study's findings and limits: An analysis was carried out at a later point. It showed that HLA-associated TCR beta chains were more clonally expanded than equally common non-associated chains.

PCR was performed using 60 Vbeta and 13 Jbeta primers. This table comes from immunoSEQ multiplex PCR, and its TCRdb copy is limited to in-frame clones, with some not included. Among 100,000 or so clones, about 81% were seen once, and the ten largest hold around 5.2%. Germline V CDR1 and CDR2: MNHNS, SASEGT. The CDR3 sequence is 14 residues long. V was cut by 4 bases and J by 2 bases, with 8 bases left in between. The specimen sequenced was PBMCs. This chain uses TRBV6-1 with TRBJ1-4; D might be TRBD1 (6 bases). This receptor was identified in a man in his forties in good health and CMV-seropositive. The CDR3 DNA sequence: TGTGCCAGCAGTGCCGACAGGACTAATGAAAAACTGTTTTTT. Its protein is CASSADRTNEKLFF.